These 18 T cell receptor beta chains were sequenced from one sample in a study of human T cells and chemical hapten exposure. TCRdb independently ran MiXCR on the RACE reads; one entry per CDR3 protein. The sample consists of 300,000 to 450,000 distinct CDR3 sequences, approximately 5.1% of them appearing once. Documented time point: pre-sensitization, week 0. Treatment reported: therapeutic diphenylcyclopropenone sensitization with weekly scalp DPC. Here the sequenced sample was whole blood, taken in connection with sensitization to the hapten diphenylcyclopropenone (DPC). All receptors come from a woman between 45 and 60 years old with alopecia areata. Some clones in this sample may be carry-over from other donors' samples.

Only a few counts were recorded for this clonotype. The chain links TRBV30 to TRBJ2-3; 7 nucleotides match TRBD2. Germline loops: CDR1 GTSNPN, CDR2 SVGIG (reference sequence). V gave up 0 bases and J gave up 4 bases; unmatched junction bases: 13. This CDR3 contains 17 residues. CDR3 bases: TGTGCCTGGAGTGTCGGTTTCTCCGCGGGAGCCCCAGATACGCAGTATTTT. Translated: CAWSVGFSAGAPDTQYF. The variable domain in full, with the rest retrieved from reference TRBV30 and TRBJ2-3, is SQTIHQWPATLVQPVGSPLSLECTVEGTSNPNLYWYRQAAGRGLQLLFYSVGIGQISSEVPQNLSASRPQDRQFILSSKKLLLSDSGFYLCAWSVGFSAGAPDTQYFGPGTRLTVL.

The chain combines TRBV30 with TRBJ2-7; possible D gene TRBD1, 6 bases. Germline CDR1 GTSNPN, CDR2 SVGIG (reference sequence). V dropped 8 bases and J dropped 7 bases, with 15 bases sitting between them. The CDR3 has 11 amino acids. The CDR3 DNA sequence: TGTGCCGTAGAACAGGGTCTTGAGCAGTACTTC. It is translated as CAVEQGLEQYF.

The gene calls are TRBV10-3 and TRBJ1-2; 9 bases are a match to TRBD1. CDR1 is ENHRY, CDR2 SYGVKD, per germline. The CDR3 runs 15 residues. Losses at the gene ends were 6 bases for V and 8 bases for J; bases not matched to a gene: 13. The chain's CDR3 is CAISANTGTGIGYTF. CDR3 nucleotide sequence: TGTGCCATCAGCGCCAACACCGGGACAGGGATCGGCTACACCTTC.

This clonotype was seen at least ten times. CDR3 bases: TGCAGCGTCAAAAATGGCGGGAGCAATCAGCCCCAGCATTTT. Translation: CSVKNGGSNQPQHF. This rearrangement joins TRBV29-1 to TRBJ1-5; no firm D call. Trimming left V 6 bases short and J 1 base short, with 13 bases between. The CDR3 has 14 amino acids. Germline V gene sequence: CDR1 SQVTM, CDR2 ANQGSEA.

The chain uses TRBV5-4 and TRBJ2-2, with D maybe TRBD2 (5 bases). Germline V gene lookup returns CDR1 SGHNT and CDR2 YYREEE (reference sequence). This CDR3 has 13 amino acids. V lost 2 bases, J lost 6 bases, and 8 bases lay in between. The CDR3 sequence: CASSLPSSGELFF. In DNA form, the CDR3 reads TGTGCCAGCAGCTTACCTAGCTCCGGGGAGCTGTTTTTT.

This clonotype appeared many times. In DNA form, the CDR3 reads TGTGCCAGCAGCGCTGATACAGGGGTCCGCACAGATACGCAGTATTTT. Translation gives CASSADTGVRTDTQYF. The V gene is TRBV9, the J gene TRBJ2-3, with 7 bases that match TRBD1. This CDR3 contains 16 residues. The germline CDR1 and CDR2 sequences are SGDLS and YYNGEE. Trimming removed 3 bases from V and 1 base from J; junction bases left unmatched: 8.

The gene calls are TRBV4-2 and TRBJ2-7, with 8 bases that match TRBD2. The V segment lost 5 bases and the J segment 5 bases; nucleotides outside the gene matches: 11. The germline V gene has CDR1 LGHNA and CDR2 YNFKEQ. The CDR3 is 15 residues long. The CDR3 DNA reads TGTGCCAGCAGCGGAGCCCGGGGGGGCAGGGACGAGCAGTACTTC. Its protein product is CASSGARGGRDEQYF.

This clonotype was counted many times. The gene calls are TRBV27 and TRBJ1-2, with 7 nucleotides matching TRBD1. From germline, CDR1 is MNHEY and CDR2 SMNVEV (reference sequence). The CDR3 loop spans 16 amino acids. V lost 3 bases and J lost 4; bases outside the gene matches: 11. The chain's CDR3 is CASSFLPRDSLYGYTF. CDR3 nucleotide sequence: TGTGCCAGCAGTTTTCTCCCGCGGGACAGCCTCTATGGCTACACCTTC.

This chain uses TRBV28 with TRBJ2-2; the match to TRBD2 covers 7 bases. The CDR3 contains 18 residues. The trim removed 5 bases at V and 8 bases at J, leaving 20 bases unmatched. Per germline, CDR1 MDHEN and CDR2 SYDVKM. The CDR3, as DNA: TGTGCCAGCAGTCCGCCTCTGGGCGGGAGTCTTTTCGGTGGGGAGCTGTTTTTT. Translation gives CASSPPLGGSLFGGELFF.

This clonotype came up many times. V usage is TRBV24-1 and J usage is TRBJ2-1, with D unclear. The V gene lost 4 bases and the J gene lost 0 bases, with 6 bases spanning the gap. From germline, CDR1 is KGHDR and CDR2 SFDVKD. CDR3 size: 14 residues. CDR3 nucleotides: TGTGCCACCAGTGACGGAAGCTCCTACAATGAGCAGTTCTTC. The encoded protein is CATSDGSSYNEQFF.

This clonotype was found a few times. The chain joins TRBV6-2 or TRBV6-3 to TRBJ1-1, with D possibly TRBD1 on 5 matching bases. Germline lookup yields CDR1 MNHEY and CDR2 SVGEGT. V lost 5 bases, J lost 1 base, and 14 bases lay in between. The CDR3 consists of 15 residues. CDR3 sequence: CASSRWDVGNTEAFF. CDR3 in DNA: TGTGCCAGCAGTAGGTGGGACGTCGGGAACACTGAAGCTTTCTTT.

Many counts were recorded for this clonotype. This rearrangement joins TRBV13 to TRBJ2-7; D uncertain. The germline V gene encodes CDR1 PRHDT and CDR2 FYEKMQ (reference sequence). Trimming took off 7 bases at V and 6 bases at J, with 16 bases between the two ends. CDR3 size: 13 residues. The CDR3 reads CASKGNPYTEQYF. The CDR3 bases are TGTGCCAGCAAAGGGAACCCTTATACCGAGCAGTACTTC.

In this sample, this clonotype turned up a few times. V and J are TRBV18 and TRBJ1-2; possible D gene TRBD1, 5 bases. Trimming cost V 2 bases and J 6 bases, with 10 bases left between them. The CDR3 sequence is 13 residues long. CDR1 is KGHSH and CDR2 is LQKENI in the germline V gene. CDR3 amino acids: CASSPKQGDGYTF. The CDR3 DNA reads as TGTGCCAGCTCACCAAAGCAGGGCGATGGCTACACCTTC.

This clonotype was counted ten times or more. The V call is TRBV4-2, the J call TRBJ1-3; D is ambiguous. The V end was cut by 6 bases, the J end by 0 bases, with 9 bases between. Germline V gene data show CDR1 as LGHNA and CDR2 as YNFKEQ. The CDR3 runs 14 residues. CDR3 sequence reads: CASRSTGSGNTIYF. The CDR3 DNA reads TGTGCCAGCAGGTCGACGGGCTCTGGAAACACCATATATTTT.

This clonotype has just a few counts. The chain employs TRBV11-2 and TRBJ1-5; D is possibly TRBD1 (5 bases). The length of the CDR3 is 15 residues. Germline CDR1 reads SGHAT; CDR2 reads FQNNGV. V lost 5 bases and J 6 bases, leaving 17 bases between the germline ends. The CDR3 DNA sequence: TGTGCCAGCAGCGAAGAGGCGGGGACTCCTCAGCCCCAGCATTTT. It translates to CASSEEAGTPQPQHF.

This clonotype has ten or more counts. The rearrangement joins TRBV29-1 to TRBJ2-5; 11 nucleotides align to TRBD2. Unmatched junction bases numbered 17, after V lost 4 bases and J lost 4 bases. The CDR3 length is 18 residues. Germline V gives CDR1 SQVTM, CDR2 ANQGSEA. In DNA form, the CDR3 reads TGCAGCGTTGGGGGACATGGGCCTAGCGGGAGGAGTCGAGAGACCCAGTACTTC. The encoded protein is CSVGGHGPSGRSRETQYF.

This clonotype was counted at least ten times. The rearrangement links TRBV6-5 to TRBJ2-6; D is ambiguous. The V end was cut by 5 bases, the J end by 2 bases, with 7 bases between. This CDR3 comprises 14 residues. Per the germline V gene, CDR1 is MNHEY and CDR2 is SVGAGI. The CDR3 sequence is CASSPQTGANVLTF. The CDR3 DNA sequence: TGTGCCAGCAGTCCACAAACTGGGGCCAACGTCCTGACTTTC.

This clonotype was found many times. The chain joins TRBV9 to TRBJ2-3; D possibly corresponds to TRBD2 (7 bases). Germline values: CDR1 SGDLS, CDR2 YYNGEE. This CDR3 has 16 amino acids. V was cut by 1 base and J by 1 base, with 13 bases left in between. The CDR3 region is CASSVFAGAGTDTQYF. CDR3 DNA sequence: TGTGCCAGCAGCGTATTTGCGGGGGCAGGCACAGATACGCAGTATTTT.